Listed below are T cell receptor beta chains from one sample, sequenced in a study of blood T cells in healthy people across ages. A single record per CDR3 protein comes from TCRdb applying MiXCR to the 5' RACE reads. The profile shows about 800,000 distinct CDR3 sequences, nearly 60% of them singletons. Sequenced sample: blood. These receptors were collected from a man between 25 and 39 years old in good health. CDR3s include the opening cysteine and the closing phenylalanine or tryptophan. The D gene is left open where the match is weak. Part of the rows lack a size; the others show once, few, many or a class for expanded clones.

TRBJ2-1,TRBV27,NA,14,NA,CASSFREDYNEQFF,TGTGCCAGCAGTTTTCGAGAGGACTACAATGAGCAGTTCTTC
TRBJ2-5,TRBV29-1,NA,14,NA,CSVPGGSGEETQYF,TGCAGCGTTCCAGGGGGAAGCGGGGAAGAGACCCAGTACTTC
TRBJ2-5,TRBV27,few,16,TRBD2,CASSLKGSGSGKTQYF,TGTGCCAGCAGTTTAAAGGGGAGCGGGAGTGGGAAGACCCAGTACTTC
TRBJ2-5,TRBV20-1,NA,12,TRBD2,CSAQAGEETQYF,TGCAGTGCCCAAGCGGGGGAGGAGACCCAGTACTTC
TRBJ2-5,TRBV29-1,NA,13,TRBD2,CSVAGTTQETQYF,TGCAGCGTGGCCGGGACTACCCAAGAGACCCAGTACTTC
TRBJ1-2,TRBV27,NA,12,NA,CASSYISYGYTF,TGTGCCAGCAGTTATATTAGCTATGGCTACACCTTC
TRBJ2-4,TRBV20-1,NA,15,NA,CSASFNALAKNIQYF,TGCAGTGCTAGTTTTAACGCCCTAGCCAAAAACATTCAGTACTTC
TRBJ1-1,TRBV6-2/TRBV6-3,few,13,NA,CASSLEENTEAFF,TGTGCCAGCAGTTTAGAAGAAAACACTGAAGCTTTCTTT
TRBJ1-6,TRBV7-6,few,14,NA,CASSLADSNSPLHF,TGTGCCAGCAGCTTAGCGGATAGTAATTCACCCCTCCACTTT
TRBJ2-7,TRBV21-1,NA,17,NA,CASSKSSSTGIAYEQYF,TGTGCCAGCAGCAAATCCAGTTCAACAGGGATCGCCTACGAGCAGTACTTC